This note documents a single T cell receptor (beta chain) sequence. This clonotype was detected a few times. The specificity of this receptor is unknown. This sequence may be a read error, since a much larger clone differs from it by one base. This entry comes from a study of esophageal squamous cell carcinoma under preoperative chemotherapy (dated by TCRdb to 2016 to 2019). General notes on the study: Both tumor-infiltrating lymphocytes and peripheral blood T cells had their TCR repertoires profiled in the study. Roughly 5 patients with primary esophageal squamous cell carcinoma were included in the cohort. Repertoires from samples collected before paclitaxel-nedaplatin therapy were compared with repertoires from samples collected after the therapy. The effects of paclitaxel-nedaplatin chemotherapy on T-cell receptor repertoires in patients with esophageal squamous cell carcinoma were assessed. Overall study results and their limits: A small cohort was used, with only a few patients with esophageal squamous cell carcinoma being analyzed. A significant increase in TCR diversity was observed in peripheral T cells after chemotherapy, whereas no such increase was observed in tumor-infiltrating lymphocytes. Paclitaxel-nedaplatin therapy caused immediate and substantial changes in clonotype frequency, and abundant clones were more likely to contract than to amplify. Post-treatment tumor-infiltrating lymphocytes appeared to be derived in part from peripheral T cells migrating into the tumor, rather than solely from local clonal changes.

The CDR3 numbers 14 residues from cysteine through phenylalanine. The read is trimmed to its CDR3 DNA, 42 bases read in frame from base 1. Library preparation was by PCR. Sequencing was carried out with a HiSeq X Ten. High-throughput sequencing was used to characterize TCR repertoires. TCRdb reprocessed the public reads (quality trimming at Q25 with fastp, clone calling with MiXCR) and kept in-frame beta chains. Rows with a matching CDR3 protein are joined into one entry that keeps the most common DNA and genes. The sample table shows about 32,000 distinct CDR3 sequences, and roughly 52% are seen once. The top ten constitute approximately 25% of the sample. Interpreted using the paper, the time point label stands for: after preoperative PTX-NDP chemotherapy. Before surgery, patients were given paclitaxel-nedaplatin as preoperative chemotherapy.

The specimen was taken from a patient given preoperative chemotherapy. The sequence was obtained from a human donor with esophageal squamous cell carcinoma. The donor label of this sample is uncertain. The V and J genes are TRBV12-3 or TRBV12-4 and TRBJ2-1; a stretch of 8 junction bases matches TRBD1. TRBJ2-7 matches the DNA end more closely, so the J call is doubtful. DNA sequence: TGTGCCAGCAGTTTAGACAGGGGGGTCTATGAGCAGTACTTC. Its product reads: CASSLDRGVYEQYF.